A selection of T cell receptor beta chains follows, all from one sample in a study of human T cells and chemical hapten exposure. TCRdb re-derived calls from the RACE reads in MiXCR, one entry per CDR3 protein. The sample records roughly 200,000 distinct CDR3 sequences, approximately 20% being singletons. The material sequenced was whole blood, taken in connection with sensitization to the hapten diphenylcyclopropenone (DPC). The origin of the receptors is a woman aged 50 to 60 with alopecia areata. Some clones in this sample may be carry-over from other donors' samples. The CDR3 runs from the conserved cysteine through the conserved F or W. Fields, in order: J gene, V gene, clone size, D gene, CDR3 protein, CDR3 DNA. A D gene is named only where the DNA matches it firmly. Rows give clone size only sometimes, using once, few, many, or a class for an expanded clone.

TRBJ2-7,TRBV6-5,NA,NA,CDSSRPTGLAYEQYF,TGTGACAGCAGTCGCCCTACAGGACTTGCCTACGAGCAGTACTTC
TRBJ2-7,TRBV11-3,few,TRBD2,CASSSIQGLAGPEQYF,TGTGCCAGCAGTTCCATCCAGGGACTAGCGGGGCCGGAGCAGTACTTC
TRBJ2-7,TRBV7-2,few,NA,CASGSNSYEQYF,TGTGCCAGCGGGAGTAACTCCTACGAGCAGTACTTC
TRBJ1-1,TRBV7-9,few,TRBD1,CASSLYRGIAEAFF,TGTGCCAGCAGCTTATACAGGGGCATAGCTGAAGCTTTCTTT
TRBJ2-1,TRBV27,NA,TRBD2,CASSRSGSSYNEQFF,TGTGCCAGCAGCCGTAGCGGGAGCTCCTACAATGAGCAGTTCTTC
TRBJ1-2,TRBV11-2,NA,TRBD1,CASSLGQGAPYGYTF,TGTGCCAGCAGCTTAGGGCAGGGGGCACCCTATGGCTACACCTTC
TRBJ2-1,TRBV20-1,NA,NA,CSARGTFSGDEQFF,TGCAGTGCCCGGGGGACTTTCTCGGGCGATGAGCAGTTCTTC
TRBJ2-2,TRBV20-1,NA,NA,CSARDNPGRGGELFF,TGCAGTGCTAGAGATAACCCCGGGAGAGGCGGGGAGCTGTTTTTT
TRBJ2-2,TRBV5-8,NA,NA,CASSPHPGELFF,TGTGCCAGCAGCCCCCACCCCGGGGAGCTGTTTTTT
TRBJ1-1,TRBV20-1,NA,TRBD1,CSARDPTTGLGTEAFF,TGCAGTGCTAGAGACCCTACGACAGGGCTGGGCACTGAAGCTTTCTTT
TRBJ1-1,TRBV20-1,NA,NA,CSATGPNTEAFF,TGCAGTGCAACCGGACCCAACACTGAAGCTTTCTTT
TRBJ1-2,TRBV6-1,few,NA,CASSEISGVEGYGYTF,TGTGCCAGCAGTGAAATTTCCGGGGTAGAAGGCTATGGCTACACCTTC
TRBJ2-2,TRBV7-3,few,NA,CASSLSGGNTGELFF,TGTGCCAGCAGCTTAAGTGGAGGGAATACCGGGGAGCTGTTTTTT
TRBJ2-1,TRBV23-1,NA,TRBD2,CASSPGLAGPPGVDEQFF,TGCGCCAGCAGTCCGGGACTAGCGGGCCCACCCGGGGTCGATGAGCAGTTCTTC
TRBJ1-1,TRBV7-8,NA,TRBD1,CASSLTGARRNTEAFF,TGTGCCAGCAGTCTCACAGGGGCGCGTAGGAACACTGAAGCTTTCTTT
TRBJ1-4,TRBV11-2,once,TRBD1,CASRGTGNEKLFF,TGTGCCAGCAGGGGGACAGGGAATGAAAAACTGTTTTTT
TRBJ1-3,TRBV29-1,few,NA,CSAQEPAGNTIYF,TGCAGCGCCCAGGAGCCAGCCGGAAACACCATATATTTT
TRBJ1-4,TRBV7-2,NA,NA,CASSRGACEKLFF,TGTGCCAGCAGTCGGGGGGCATGTGAAAAACTGTTTTTT
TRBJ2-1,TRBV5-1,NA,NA,CASQLERRDEQFF,TGCGCCAGCCAGCTAGAGCGGAGGGATGAGCAGTTCTTC
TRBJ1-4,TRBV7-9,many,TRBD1,CASSFSQGNEKLFF,TGTGCCAGCAGCTTCTCACAGGGGAATGAAAAACTGTTTTTT
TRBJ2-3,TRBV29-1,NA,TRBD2,CSVEDTSAYTDTQYF,TGCAGCGTTGAAGACACTAGCGCCTACACAGATACGCAGTATTTT
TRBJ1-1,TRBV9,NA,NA,CASSSKVGGGAAFF,TGTGCCAGCAGCTCGAAAGTTGGAGGGGGGGCAGCTTTCTTT
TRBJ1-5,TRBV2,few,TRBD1,CASRGTGIQPQHF,TGTGCCAGCAGAGGGACAGGGATTCAGCCCCAGCATTTT
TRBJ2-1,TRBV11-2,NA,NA,CASSLDGGAYNEQFF,TGTGCCAGCAGCTTAGACGGCGGGGCCTACAATGAGCAGTTCTTC
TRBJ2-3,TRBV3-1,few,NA,CASSQTPRRTDTQYF,TGTGCCAGCAGCCAAACTCCTCGCCGCACAGATACGCAGTATTTT
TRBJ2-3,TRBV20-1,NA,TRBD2,CSARPLRLAGNTDTQYF,TGCAGTGCTAGACCCCTCCGACTAGCGGGAAACACAGATACGCAGTATTTT
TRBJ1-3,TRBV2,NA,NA,CASALAGIIYF,TGTGCCAGCGCCTTGGCAGGGATCATATATTTT
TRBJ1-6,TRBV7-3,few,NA,CASSLGSYNSPLHF,TGTGCCAGCAGCTTGGGGTCCTATAATTCACCCCTCCACTTT
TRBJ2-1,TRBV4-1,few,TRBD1,CASSHQGDALPHDEQFF,TGCGCCAGCAGCCACCAGGGGGACGCCCTCCCCCACGATGAGCAGTTCTTC
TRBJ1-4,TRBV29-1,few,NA,CSARPGTVDEKLFF,TGCAGCGCTCGACCCGGGACCGTAGATGAAAAACTGTTTTTT
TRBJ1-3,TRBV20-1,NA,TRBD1,CSAAGGVGNTIYF,TGCAGTGCTGCAGGGGGCGTAGGAAACACCATATATTTT
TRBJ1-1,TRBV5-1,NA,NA,CASSLGARTEAFF,TGCGCCAGCAGCTTGGGTGCGAGAACTGAAGCTTTCTTT
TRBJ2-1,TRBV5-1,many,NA,CASSPDYNEQFF,TGCGCCAGCAGCCCGGATTACAATGAGCAGTTCTTC
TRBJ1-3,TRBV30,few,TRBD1,CAGHRDRVAGNTIYF,TGTGCCGGACACCGGGACAGGGTAGCTGGAAACACCATATATTTT
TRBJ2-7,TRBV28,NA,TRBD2,CASSPSSGRGFLEQYF,TGTGCCAGCAGCCCCTCTAGCGGGAGGGGGTTTTTAGAGCAGTACTTC
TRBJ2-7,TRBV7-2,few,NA,CASSLPGTSRAGSF,TGTGCCAGCAGCCTCCCTGGGACCTCCAGGGCGGGGTCTTTC
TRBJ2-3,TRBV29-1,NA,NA,CSVDRAGTDTQYF,TGCAGCGTTGACAGGGCGGGGACAGATACGCAGTATTTT
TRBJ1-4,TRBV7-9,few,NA,CASSLGGAGGDNEKLFF,TGTGCCAGCAGCTTAGGTGGAGCCGGGGGGGATAATGAAAAACTGTTTTTT
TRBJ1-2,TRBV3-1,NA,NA,CASSQDGDGDYGYTF,TGTGCCAGCAGCCAAGATGGGGACGGAGACTATGGCTACACCTTC
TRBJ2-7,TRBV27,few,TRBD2,CASSLTSGVNYEQYF,TGTGCCAGCAGTTTAACTAGCGGGGTGAATTACGAGCAGTACTTC
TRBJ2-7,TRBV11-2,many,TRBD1,CASSLMGQGVRYEQYF,TGTGCCAGCAGCTTAATGGGACAGGGGGTAAGGTACGAGCAGTACTTC
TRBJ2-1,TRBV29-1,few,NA,CSVERVEDNEQFF,TGCAGCGTTGAACGAGTGGAAGACAATGAGCAGTTCTTC
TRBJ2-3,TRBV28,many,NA,CASSGPSTDTQYF,TGTGCCAGCAGTGGGCCTAGCACAGATACGCAGTATTTT
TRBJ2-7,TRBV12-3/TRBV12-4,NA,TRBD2,CASSFGLAASYEQYF,TGTGCCAGCAGTTTTGGTCTAGCGGCTTCCTACGAGCAGTACTTC
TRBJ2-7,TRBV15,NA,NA,CATGLRNGGEQYF,TGTGCCACCGGGCTTCGCAACGGTGGCGAGCAGTACTTC
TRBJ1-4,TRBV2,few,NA,CASSEVTTNEKLFF,TGTGCCAGCAGTGAAGTCACAACTAATGAAAAACTGTTTTTT
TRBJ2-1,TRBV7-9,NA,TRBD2,CASSLEQAGVPYNEQFF,TGTGCCAGCAGCTTAGAACAAGCGGGAGTGCCCTACAATGAGCAGTTCTTC
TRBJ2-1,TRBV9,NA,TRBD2,CASSGVAGPNEQFF,TGTGCCAGCAGCGGTGTAGCGGGACCCAATGAGCAGTTCTTC